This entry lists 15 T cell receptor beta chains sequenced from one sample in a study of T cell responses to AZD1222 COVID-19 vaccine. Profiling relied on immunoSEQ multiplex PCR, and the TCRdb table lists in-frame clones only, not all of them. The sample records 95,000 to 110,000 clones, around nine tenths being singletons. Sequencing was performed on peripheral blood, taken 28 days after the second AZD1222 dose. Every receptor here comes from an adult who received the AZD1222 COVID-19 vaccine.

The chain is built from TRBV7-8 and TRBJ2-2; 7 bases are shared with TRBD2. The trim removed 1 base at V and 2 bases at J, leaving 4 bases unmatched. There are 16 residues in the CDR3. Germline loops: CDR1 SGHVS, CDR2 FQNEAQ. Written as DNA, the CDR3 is TGTGCCAGCAGCTTAGATGGAGCGGGAAACACCGGGGAGCTGTTTTTT. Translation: CASSLDGAGNTGELFF.

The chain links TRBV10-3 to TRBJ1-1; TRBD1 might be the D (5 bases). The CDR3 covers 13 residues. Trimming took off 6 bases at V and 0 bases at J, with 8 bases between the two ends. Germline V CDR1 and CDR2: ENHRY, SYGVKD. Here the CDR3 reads CAIRDSMNTEAFF. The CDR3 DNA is TGTGCCATCAGAGACAGCATGAACACTGAAGCTTTCTTT.

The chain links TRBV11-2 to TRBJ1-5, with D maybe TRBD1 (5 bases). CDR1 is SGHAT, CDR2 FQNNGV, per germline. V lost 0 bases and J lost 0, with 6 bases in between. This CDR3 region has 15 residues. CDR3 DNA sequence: TGTGCCAGCAGCTTAGACAGGGATAGCAATCAGCCCCAGCATTTT. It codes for CASSLDRDSNQPQHF.

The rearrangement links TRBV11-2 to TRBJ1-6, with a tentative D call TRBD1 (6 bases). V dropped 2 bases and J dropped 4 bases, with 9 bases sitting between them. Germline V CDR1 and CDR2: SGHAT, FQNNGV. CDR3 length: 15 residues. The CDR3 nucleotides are TGTGCCAGCAGCTTAACAGGGACTTATAATTCACCCCTCCACTTT. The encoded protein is CASSLTGTYNSPLHF.

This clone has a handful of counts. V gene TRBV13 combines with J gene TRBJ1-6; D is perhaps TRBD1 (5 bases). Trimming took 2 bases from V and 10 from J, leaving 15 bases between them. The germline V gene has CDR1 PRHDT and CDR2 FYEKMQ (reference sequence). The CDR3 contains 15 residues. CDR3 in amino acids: CASSLSGTSGSPLHF. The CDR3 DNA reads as TGTGCCAGCAGCTTATCCGGGACCTCTGGGTCACCCCTCCACTTT.

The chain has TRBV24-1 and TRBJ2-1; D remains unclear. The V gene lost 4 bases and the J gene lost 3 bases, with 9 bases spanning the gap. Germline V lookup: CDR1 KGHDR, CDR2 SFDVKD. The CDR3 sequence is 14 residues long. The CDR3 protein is CATSEAEIYNEQFF. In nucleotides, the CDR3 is TGTGCCACCAGTGAGGCGGAGATCTACAATGAGCAGTTCTTC.

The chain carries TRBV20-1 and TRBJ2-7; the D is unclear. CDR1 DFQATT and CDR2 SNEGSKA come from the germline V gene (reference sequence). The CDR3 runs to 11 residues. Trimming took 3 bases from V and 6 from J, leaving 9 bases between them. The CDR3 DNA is TGCAGTGCTAGCCCATCGAGCGAGCAGTACTTC. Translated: CSASPSSEQYF.

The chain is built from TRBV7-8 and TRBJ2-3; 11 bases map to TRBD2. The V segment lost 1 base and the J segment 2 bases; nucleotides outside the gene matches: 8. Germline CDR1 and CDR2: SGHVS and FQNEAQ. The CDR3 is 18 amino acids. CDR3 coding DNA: TGTGCCAGCAGCTTAGGGTCCGGACTAGCGGGTGTCACAGATACGCAGTATTTT. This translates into CASSLGSGLAGVTDTQYF.

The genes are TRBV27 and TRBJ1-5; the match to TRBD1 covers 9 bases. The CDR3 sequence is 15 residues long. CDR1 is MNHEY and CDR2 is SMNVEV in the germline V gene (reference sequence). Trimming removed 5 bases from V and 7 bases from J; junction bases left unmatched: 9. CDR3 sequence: CASSPWTGDRQPQHF. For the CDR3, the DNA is TGTGCCAGCAGTCCATGGACAGGGGATCGGCAGCCCCAGCATTTT.

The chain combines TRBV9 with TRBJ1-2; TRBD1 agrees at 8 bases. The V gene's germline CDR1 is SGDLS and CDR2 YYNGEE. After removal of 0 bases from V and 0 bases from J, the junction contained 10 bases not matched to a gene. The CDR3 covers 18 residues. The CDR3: CASSVGPGDRISNYGYTF. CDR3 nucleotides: TGTGCCAGCAGCGTAGGCCCCGGGGACAGGATTTCTAACTATGGCTACACCTTC. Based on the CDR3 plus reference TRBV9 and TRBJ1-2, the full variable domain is DSGVTQTPKHLITATGQRVTLRCSPRSGDLSVYWYQQSLDQGLQFLIQYYNGEERAKGNILERFSAQQFPDLHSELNLSSLELGDSALYFCASSVGPGDRISNYGYTFGSGTRLTVV.

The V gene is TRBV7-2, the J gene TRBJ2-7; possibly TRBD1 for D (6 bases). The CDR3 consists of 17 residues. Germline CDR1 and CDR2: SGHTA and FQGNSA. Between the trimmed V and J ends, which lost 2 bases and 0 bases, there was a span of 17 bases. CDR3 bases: TGTGCCAGCAGCTTAAGTCCTTTGAGGGGGAGCTCCTACGAGCAGTACTTC. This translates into CASSLSPLRGSSYEQYF. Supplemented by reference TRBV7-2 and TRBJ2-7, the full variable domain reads GAGVSQSPSNKVTEKGKDVELRCDPISGHTALYWYRQSLGQGLEFLIYFQGNSAPDKSGLPSDRFSAERTGGSVSTLTIQRTQQEDSAVYLCASSLSPLRGSSYEQYFGPGTRLTVT.

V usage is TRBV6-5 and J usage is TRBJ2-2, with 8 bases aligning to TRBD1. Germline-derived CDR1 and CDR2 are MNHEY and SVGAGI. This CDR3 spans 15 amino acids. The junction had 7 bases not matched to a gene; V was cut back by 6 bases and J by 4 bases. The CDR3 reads CASRDPGQVTGELFF. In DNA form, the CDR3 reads TGTGCCAGCAGGGACCCGGGACAGGTCACCGGGGAGCTGTTTTTT.

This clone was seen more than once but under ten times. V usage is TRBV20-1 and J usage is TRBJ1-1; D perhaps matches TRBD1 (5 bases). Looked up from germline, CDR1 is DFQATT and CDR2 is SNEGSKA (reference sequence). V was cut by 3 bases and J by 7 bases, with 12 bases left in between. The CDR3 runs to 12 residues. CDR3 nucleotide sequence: TGCAGTGCTAGTGGGACGGAGGATGAAGCTTTCTTT. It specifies CSASGTEDEAFF.

CDR3 residues: CASNPGGGTYEQYF. In nucleotides, the CDR3 is TGTGCCAGCAACCCTGGGGGGGGGACCTACGAGCAGTACTTC. This rearrangement joins TRBV5-8 to TRBJ2-7, with TRBD2 identical over 7 bases. The germline V gene has CDR1 SGHTS and CDR2 YDEGEE. The CDR3 is 14 residues long. V trimming: 6 bases; J trimming: 2 bases; junction bases outside the gene matches: 8.

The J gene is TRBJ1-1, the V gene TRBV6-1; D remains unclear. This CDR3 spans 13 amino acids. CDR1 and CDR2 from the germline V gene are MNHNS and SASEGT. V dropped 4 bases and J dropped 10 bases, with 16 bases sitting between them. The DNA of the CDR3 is TGTGCCAGCAGTGGGATTCGGGTCAGCACAGCTTTCTTT. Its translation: CASSGIRVSTAFF.